One and the same sample provided the 27 T cell receptor beta chains below, sequenced in a study of cytomegalovirus exposure and HLA in healthy donors. Vbeta (60) and Jbeta (13) primers were used in the PCR. Using immunoSEQ multiplex PCR, the repertoire was profiled, and TCRdb retains in-frame clones only, with some absent. The repertoire consists of roughly 150,000 clones, with approximately 80% occurring once and the leading ten covering approximately 1.2%. The sequencing input was PBMCs. The receptors were sampled from a man aged 30-40 years in good health and CMV-seronegative.

The J gene is TRBJ2-1, the V gene TRBV5-6; tentative D call: TRBD2 (5 bases). V dropped 2 bases and J dropped 6 bases, with 18 bases sitting between them. The CDR3 has 16 residues. Germline CDR1 reads SGHDT; CDR2 reads YYEEEE. CDR3: CASSFEAGIRINEQFF. DNA of the CDR3: TGTGCCAGCAGCTTTGAGGCGGGTATAAGGATCAATGAGCAGTTCTTC.

This clone was seen once. The V gene is TRBV6-5, the J gene TRBJ2-7; 11 nucleotides match TRBD2. The CDR3 consists of 15 residues. The junction had 8 bases not matched to a gene; V was cut back by 8 bases and J by 2 bases. The germline gives CDR1 MNHEY, CDR2 SVGAGI. CDR3 in amino acids: CASLGLAEPTYEQYF. In DNA form, the CDR3 reads TGTGCCAGCTTGGGACTAGCGGAACCTACCTACGAGCAGTACTTC.

J is TRBJ2-1 and V is TRBV11-2; 10 bases are a match to TRBD1. This CDR3 is 14 amino acids long. The V and J ends lost 5 bases and 2 bases, in that order; junction bases with no gene match: 0. CDR1 is SGHAT, CDR2 FQNNGV, per germline. This CDR3 reads CASSDRGPYNEQFF. The CDR3 region has the DNA TGTGCCAGCAGCGACAGGGGGCCCTACAATGAGCAGTTCTTC.

This chain links TRBV7-9 with TRBJ2-1; the match to TRBD2 covers 10 bases. J lost 8 bases, V lost 7 bases, and 11 bases had no gene match. This CDR3 comprises 15 residues. Germline CDR1 and CDR2: SEHNR and FQNEAQ (reference sequence). DNA for the CDR3: TGTGCCAGCACCCTGAGCGGGAGGGACAACGATGAGCAGTTCTTC. This sequence encodes CASTLSGRDNDEQFF.

The chain employs TRBV6-6 and TRBJ2-1, with 13 nucleotides matching TRBD2. In germline, CDR1 is MNHNY, CDR2 SVGAGI (reference sequence). CDR3 size: 14 residues. Germline trimming cut 8 bases from V and 8 bases from J; bases unmatched to any gene: 6. For the CDR3, the DNA is TGTGCCAGCCGGACTAGCGGGGGTTTTGATGAGCAGTTCTTC. This gives the protein CASRTSGGFDEQFF.

This clone was recorded once. The chain carries TRBV6-5 and TRBJ2-4; 8 bases line up with TRBD2. The germline V gene has CDR1 MNHEY and CDR2 SVGAGI. Trimming cost V 0 bases and J 7 bases; bases outside gene matches: 5. The CDR3 has 15 residues. The CDR3 reads CASSYSPGGGNIQYF. Here the CDR3 DNA reads TGTGCCAGCAGTTACTCCCCCGGGGGGGGTAACATTCAGTACTTC.

V gene TRBV5-4 combines with J gene TRBJ2-1; no definite D call. Trimming shortened V by 0 bases and J by 8 bases, and 15 bases separated the two germline ends. The germline CDR1 and CDR2 sequences are SGHNT and YYREEE (reference sequence). CDR3 size: 15 residues. This chain's CDR3 is CASSLDLRSVDEQFF. CDR3 coding DNA: TGTGCCAGCAGCTTGGATTTACGTTCAGTGGATGAGCAGTTCTTC. Combining the CDR3 with reference TRBV5-4 and TRBJ2-1 gives the whole variable domain ETGVTQSPTHLIKTRGQQVTLRCSSQSGHNTVSWYQQALGQGPQFIFQYYREEENGRGNFPPRFSGLQFPNYSSELNVNALELDDSALYLCASSLDLRSVDEQFFGPGTRLTVL.

The genes are TRBV9 and TRBJ2-1; 13 bases are a match to TRBD2. The CDR3 runs to 15 residues. V dropped 1 base and J dropped 10; count of bases not matched to a gene: 5. From germline, CDR1 is SGDLS and CDR2 YYNGEE. DNA for the CDR3: TGTGCCAGCAGCGTAACTAGCGGGGGGGCCTGGGAGCAGTTCTTC. Encoded protein: CASSVTSGGAWEQFF.

The table lists this clone with many counts. Other DNA sequences in the sample encode the same CDR3. The chain has TRBV28 and TRBJ1-2; D perhaps matches TRBD1 (5 bases). The germline CDR1 and CDR2 sequences are MDHEN and SYDVKM. Trimming stripped 5 bases from V and 8 bases from J, with 12 bases between. This CDR3 spans 12 amino acids. For the CDR3, the DNA is TGTGCCAGCAGTCCCGGGGGACTCGGCTACACCTTC. Protein: CASSPGGLGYTF.

In this sample, this clone turned up a few times. The chain uses TRBV28 and TRBJ2-6; no clear D gene. This CDR3 is built from 15 residues. V lost 1 base, J lost 4 bases, and 8 bases lay in between. Germline assignment: CDR1 MDHEN and CDR2 SYDVKM. Written as DNA, the CDR3 is TGTGCCAGCAGTTTATCCCATCTAGGGGCCAACGTCCTGACTTTC. It yields the protein CASSLSHLGANVLTF. Full variable domain (missing parts from reference TRBV28 and TRBJ2-6): DVKVTQSSRYLVKRTGEKVFLECVQDMDHENMFWYRQDPGLGLRLIYFSYDVKMKEKGDIPEGYSVSREKKERFSLILESASTNQTSMYLCASSLSHLGANVLTFGAGSRLTVL.

The chain joins TRBV10-3 to TRBJ2-2; TRBD2 matches 7 bases. This CDR3 has 16 amino acids. Germline V gene lookup returns CDR1 ENHRY and CDR2 SYGVKD. With 4 bases clipped from V and 0 bases from J, the junction kept 5 bases outside the gene matches. CDR3 sequence: CAISAPGLANTGELFF. The CDR3 DNA reads as TGTGCCATCAGTGCGCCCGGACTAGCGAACACCGGGGAGCTGTTTTTT.

This sequence joins TRBV30 and TRBJ2-1; 8 nucleotides match TRBD1. V lost 2 bases and J lost 6; bases outside the gene matches: 6. Germline CDR1 is GTSNPN and CDR2 is SVGIG (reference sequence). The CDR3 totals 14 residues. The CDR3 DNA sequence: TGTGCCTGGAGTCGGACAGGGTTCGGCAATGAGCAGTTCTTC. This translates into CAWSRTGFGNEQFF.

V usage is TRBV19 and J usage is TRBJ2-7, with unresolved D. The CDR3 runs 16 residues. Germline CDR1 and CDR2: LNHDA and SQIVND (reference sequence). V was clipped by 0 bases and J by 0 bases, with 12 bases between them. The CDR3 loop reads CASSIDPGGSSYEQYF. In nucleotides, the CDR3 is TGTGCCAGTAGTATAGACCCCGGCGGTAGCTCCTACGAGCAGTACTTC.

The V gene is TRBV9, the J gene TRBJ1-5, with D possibly matching TRBD1 (5 bases). Germline CDR1 and CDR2: SGDLS and YYNGEE. V dropped 0 bases and J dropped 9 bases, with 16 bases sitting between them. CDR3 size: 15 residues. The CDR3 loop is CASSVGPISTGPQHF. The CDR3 bases are TGTGCCAGCAGCGTAGGACCGATAAGCACAGGGCCCCAGCATTTT.

This chain uses TRBV5-1 with TRBJ2-7, with 10 bases that match TRBD1. Germline CDR1 is SGHRS and CDR2 is YFSETQ. The CDR3 spans 15 residues. V trimming: 4 bases; J trimming: 4 bases; junction bases outside the gene matches: 8. CDR3 in amino acids: CASSIREDRGYEQYF. For the CDR3, the DNA is TGCGCCAGCAGCATTCGAGAGGACAGGGGGTACGAGCAGTACTTC.

The chain recombines TRBV5-1 with TRBJ2-7, with TRBD2 matching over 7 bases. Germline V gene data show CDR1 as SGHRS and CDR2 as YFSETQ. V dropped 7 bases and J dropped 0; count of bases not matched to a gene: 10. The CDR3 loop spans 15 amino acids. CDR3 region: CASRLGGGSSYEQYF. In nucleotides, the CDR3 is TGCGCCAGCCGCCTGGGTGGCGGGAGCTCCTACGAGCAGTACTTC. The whole variable domain, filled in from reference TRBV5-1 and TRBJ2-7, reads KAGVTQTPRYLIKTRGQQVTLSCSPISGHRSVSWYQQTPGQGLQFLFEYFSETQRNKGNFPGRFSGRQFSNSRSEMNVSTLELGDSALYLCASRLGGGSSYEQYFGPGTRLTVT.

This clone was detected a few times. This chain joins TRBV25-1 and TRBJ1-1; no clear D gene. The V end lost 0 bases, the J end lost 2 bases, and 13 bases lay between the germline ends. The CDR3 has 16 residues. Looked up from germline, CDR1 is MGHDK and CDR2 is SYGVNS. As DNA, the CDR3 is TGTGCCAGCAGTGAATATTTCGGGGTCGGTAACACTGAAGCTTTCTTT. Its translation is CASSEYFGVGNTEAFF.

The V call is TRBV9, the J call TRBJ2-1, with D perhaps matching TRBD2 (6 bases). The V gene lost 2 bases and the J gene lost 4 bases, with 13 bases spanning the gap. The CDR3 consists of 15 residues. From germline, CDR1 is SGDLS and CDR2 YYNGEE. The chain's CDR3 is CASSVERVSYNEQFF. In DNA form, the CDR3 reads TGTGCCAGCAGCGTGGAGCGGGTGTCGTACAATGAGCAGTTCTTC.

The chain employs TRBV4-3 and TRBJ1-2, with 8 bases that match TRBD1. Trimming cost V 2 bases and J 8 bases; bases outside gene matches: 4. The germline V gene encodes CDR1 LGHNA and CDR2 YSLEER. CDR3 length equals 13 residues. The CDR3: CASSQTRGRGYTF. The DNA for the CDR3 is TGCGCCAGCAGCCAAACCAGGGGGCGAGGCTACACCTTC.

V gene TRBV7-3 combines with J gene TRBJ2-2; 9 nucleotides align to TRBD1. Germline loops: CDR1 SGHTA, CDR2 FQGTGA. V lost 5 bases and J lost 5; bases outside the gene matches: 6. The CDR3 has 15 residues. This chain's CDR3 is CASSAGTGSTGELFF. DNA for the CDR3: TGTGCCAGCAGCGCAGGGACAGGGTCGACCGGGGAGCTGTTTTTT.

The V and J genes are TRBV28 and TRBJ2-5; TRBD2 might be the D (7 bases). Germline CDR1 and CDR2: MDHEN and SYDVKM. V lost 3 bases and J lost 4, with 15 bases in between. The CDR3 has 15 amino acids. The CDR3 loop is CASSLGGAVRETQYF. CDR3 in DNA: TGTGCCAGCAGTTTGGGGGGGGCGGTGCGAGAGACCCAGTACTTC.

The sample holds one count of this clone. The CDR3 DNA sequence: TGTGCCAGCTCACCGGCAGGGTCAGATACGCAGTATTTT. It codes for CASSPAGSDTQYF. The gene calls are TRBV18 and TRBJ2-3; D is perhaps TRBD1 (5 bases). Germline CDR1 reads KGHSH; CDR2 reads LQKENI. Deletions cut 3 bases from V and 4 bases from J, with 8 bases between. The CDR3 length is 13 residues.

This clone was seen more than once but under ten times. This sequence joins TRBV6-1 and TRBJ2-1; D might be TRBD2 (6 bases). The CDR3 has 13 amino acids. V was pared by 5 bases and J by 9 bases, with 14 bases between. CDR1 MNHNS and CDR2 SASEGT come from the germline V gene. CDR3 residues: CASSSTGAGEQFF. DNA for the CDR3: TGTGCCAGCAGTTCAACGGGAGCGGGTGAGCAGTTCTTC.

The chain carries TRBV7-3 and TRBJ2-2, with no clear D. Germline V gene lookup returns CDR1 SGHTA and CDR2 FQGTGA. The CDR3 is 12 residues long. V gave up 3 bases and J gave up 6 bases, with 5 bases separating them. The CDR3 is CASSFVAGELFF. The CDR3 region has the DNA TGTGCCAGCAGCTTTGTCGCCGGGGAGCTGTTTTTT.

The chain employs TRBV5-5 and TRBJ1-4; tentatively, D is TRBD1 (6 bases). Per germline, CDR1 SGHKS and CDR2 YYEKEE (reference sequence). V was trimmed by 5 bases and J by 4 bases, leaving 18 bases between them. This CDR3 is built from 16 residues. CDR3: CASRLLSDSLNEKLFF. The CDR3 DNA reads TGTGCCAGCAGGCTCCTCTCGGACAGCCTTAATGAAAAACTGTTTTTT.

V gene TRBV19 combines with J gene TRBJ2-5; 15 positions agree with TRBD2. With V trimmed by 4 bases and J by 4 bases, 7 bases remained unmatched. CDR3 length equals 17 residues. Germline CDR1 is LNHDA and CDR2 is SQIVND (reference sequence). The CDR3: CASSTRTSGRAVETQYF. CDR3 nucleotide sequence: TGTGCCAGTAGTACAAGGACTAGCGGGAGGGCCGTAGAGACCCAGTACTTC.

The chain carries TRBV28 and TRBJ2-7; 10 nucleotides match TRBD1. Germline assignment: CDR1 MDHEN and CDR2 SYDVKM. V was pared by 5 bases and J by 3 bases, with 7 bases of the junction left unmatched. The CDR3 covers 15 residues. The CDR3 here is CASSTDRGQGYEQYF. For the CDR3, the DNA is TGTGCCAGCAGTACTGACAGGGGGCAAGGCTACGAGCAGTACTTC.